Reported below is one T cell receptor (beta chain). The CDR3 sequence is 16 residues long. Germline V gene data show CDR1 as SGHDT and CDR2 as YYEEEE. The data are from a study of monozygotic twins with inflammatory bowel disease. Using eight separate reactions per sample, the authors generated cDNA. Nested PCRs (about 15 and 9 cycles, two total) were applied to TCRalpha and TCRbeta cDNA. No DNA is given; TCRdb re-called the 5' RACE reads and lists each CDR3 protein once. In all, the sample yields around 400,000 distinct CDR3 sequences. This chain joins TRBV5-6 and TRBJ2-1; TCRdb's assignment of TRBD2 cannot be checked, as there is no DNA. The clonotype originates from a human donor with ulcerative colitis or Crohn's disease, or a healthy co-twin of an affected twin (not recorded which). Sequenced: blood. The CDR3 is CASSPGLAHANGRQFF.